The source of this T cell receptor beta chain is a study of T cell responses to AZD1222 COVID-19 vaccine. Study results and limitations: Rises in breadth and depth of Spike-specific TCRs came after two AZD1222 doses. Samples come after the peak T cell response, not at day 14. White British donors predominated, females outnumbered males, and clonal diversity was possibly underestimated. Spike-spanning, vaccine-associated CD4 TCRs were dominant at 160-218 and 743-854.

Comments on this clone: Antigen unknown.

CDR3 length equals 13 residues. V lost 6 bases to trimming and J lost 3 bases; unmatched junction nucleotides: 1. Germline values: CDR1 MNHEY, CDR2 SVGAGI. Sequenced by immunoSEQ multiplex PCR; TCRdb stores in-frame clones only, minus some. The table lists tens of thousands of clones, 85% to 95% of them singletons, with roughly 6.3% in the top ten. The receptor comes from an adult who received the MenACWY meningococcal vaccine as a control. This chain uses TRBV6-5 with TRBJ1-5; 8 bases are a match to TRBD1. The sequenced sample was peripheral blood, obtained 28 days after the second dose of the MenACWY control vaccine. The CDR3 protein is CASRTGANQPQHF. The CDR3 DNA is TGTGCCAGCAGGACAGGGGCCAATCAGCCCCAGCATTTT.